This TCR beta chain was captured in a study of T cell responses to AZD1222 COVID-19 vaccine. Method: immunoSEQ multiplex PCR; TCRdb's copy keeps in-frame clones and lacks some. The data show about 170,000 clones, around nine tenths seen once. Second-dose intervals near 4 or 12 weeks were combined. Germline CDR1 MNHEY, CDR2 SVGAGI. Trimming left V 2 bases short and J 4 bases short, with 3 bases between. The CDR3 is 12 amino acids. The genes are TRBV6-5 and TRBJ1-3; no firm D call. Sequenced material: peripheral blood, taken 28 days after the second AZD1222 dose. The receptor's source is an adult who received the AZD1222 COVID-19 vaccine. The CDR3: CASSYDGNTIYF. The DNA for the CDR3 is TGTGCCAGCAGTTACGACGGAAACACCATATATTTT.